Sequencing of this T cell receptor (beta chain) was carried out in a study of T cells in localized non-small cell lung cancer. General study points: Blood T cell density predicted longer survival; adjacent-lung clonality, shorter. Paired adjacent lung recovered a median approximately 62 of the top 100 tumor clones. Tumor showed lower T cell clonality than uninvolved adjacent lung, where it was highest. Heterogeneity remains possible, as sequencing covered one tumor region only.

In regard to this clone: Its cognate antigen is unknown.

Using immunoSEQ multiplex PCR, the repertoire was profiled, and TCRdb retains in-frame clones only, with some absent. The sample consists of 20,000 to 30,000 clones, approximately 89% of them appearing once. The length of the CDR3 is 16 residues. The germline CDR1 and CDR2 sequences are SGHDN and FVKESK. Trimming cost V 1 base and J 0 bases, with 11 bases left between them. V gene TRBV14 combines with J gene TRBJ2-3; D unclear. The sequenced sample was peripheral blood, obtained before any cancer treatment. The source is a female donor of 60 years or more with stage II squamous cell lung carcinoma. The chain's CDR3 is CASSQGPTPSTDTQYF. DNA of the CDR3: TGTGCCAGCAGCCAAGGACCGACTCCCAGCACAGATACGCAGTATTTT.